This TCR beta chain was obtained from a study of cytomegalovirus exposure and HLA in healthy donors (dated by TCRdb to about 2017). In terms of the full investigation: An earlier analysis of 550 to 700 of the donors reported 250 to 300 Gb of sequence data and 117 million unique TCR beta sequences from 190 million or so T cells. Donor age, sex, ethnicity and CMV serostatus were collected together with the repertoire data. The study used immunosequencing to profile the T cell repertoires of 666 subjects and linked those repertoires to cytomegalovirus serostatus. HLA typing covered class I and class II loci at four-digit resolution. In a later analysis, previously published TCR beta repertoires from roughly 710 donors were re-analyzed and high-resolution HLA genotyping was added so that TCR occurrence patterns could be studied. Every repertoire in the discovery cohort had been generated on one and the same sequencing platform. Among roughly 400 genotyped donors of the cohort, an average of around 240,000 unique TCR beta nucleotide sequences was sequenced per donor, of which roughly 17% were non-productive. An earlier analysis of a few hundred of the donors applied high-throughput TCR beta sequencing to assess whether each TCR beta V gene segment acted as functional or pseudogenic. The number of typed donors differed by locus: about 629-630 for A, B, C, DRB1 and DQB1; 500 to 550 for DQA1; some 610 for DPA1; and 400 to 480 for DPB1. Among the roughly 430 genotyped donors, about 83% belonged to the genetic ancestry cluster associated with self-reported Caucasian donors. Rather than using new phenotypic data, the later analysis identified candidate immune exposures from TCR beta sequences and from how often those sequences occurred across donors. A later genetic analysis took genome-wide SNP genotypes for about 65% of the 666 donors and used that subset as a discovery cohort. An early release that covered 500 to 800 HLA-typed donors contained approximately 300 gigabases of sequencing data and 80 million or so unique TCR sequences. The study combined high-throughput TCR immunosequencing, statistical association of individual TCRs with disease status, and machine learning to predict cytomegalovirus infection status. The study aimed to test whether signatures of past pathogen exposure could be identified by cataloging public T cell receptors. Because of strong linkage in the cohort, four or five DR-DQ haplotypes were treated as single units for association and clustering. In addition to the first cohort of around 670 subjects, a separate validation cohort of 130 or so different subjects was used.

Library method: the immunoSEQ multiplex PCR assay. A mixture of 60 forward primers for TCR Vbeta segments and 13 reverse primers for TCR Jbeta segments was used in the multiplex PCR. Amplification of the CDR3 region of rearranged TCR beta genes was performed with a multiplex PCR assay on genomic DNA. The amplified TCR beta libraries were sequenced on the Illumina HiSeq System as 87-base-pair reads. Per the authors' processing: In a later analysis, 80 million or so unique TCR beta chains were counted across the 650 to 750 repertoires, and roughly 9.9 million of these chains were shared by at least two donors. A nearest-neighbor algorithm error-corrected the raw reads and collapsed the reads into unique sequences, merging closely related sequences to remove PCR and sequencing errors. CDR3 sequences were aligned to IMGT reference sequences to assign V, D and J gene segments. For a sequence to be retained, a match of at least six nucleotides was required to both a V gene segment and a J gene segment. A rearrangement counted as productive if the CDR3 had no stop codons and remained in frame with V and J, and every other rearrangement counted as non-productive. CDR3 was defined by IMGT convention, running from the second conserved V-encoded cysteine to the conserved J-encoded phenylalanine. The earlier analysis of about 590 of the donors excluded sequences that lacked an unambiguous match to a single V gene segment. In an earlier analysis of approximately 590 of the donors, a V segment was called functional when productive rearrangements were above 56.7%, and segregating when the standard deviation between donors exceeded 5%. A statistical classification framework was developed to diagnose cytomegalovirus status using the catalog of TCR beta chain sequences. In a later analysis, V and J genes were assigned by comparing TCR nucleotide sequences against IMGT/GENE-DB human TR gene sequences. In a later analysis, CDR3 sequences and most-parsimonious VDJ recombination scenarios were assigned using the TCRdist pipeline. In a later analysis, each TCR beta chain was defined by its CDR3 amino acid sequence together with its V-gene family, and reads without a unique V-gene family were excluded. A later analysis removed several hundred highly shared, low-generation-probability nucleotide sequences to deal with suspected cross-contamination and a sequencing artifact. In a later analysis, a clonal expansion index was calculated for each public chain from normalized within-repertoire ranks of inferred template counts. In a later analysis, generation probabilities were computed with a VDJ recombination model fitted to out-of-frame rearrangements, and the resulting probabilities were checked against IGoR. Hypergeometric tests were used in a later analysis to score TCR-TCR, TCR-HLA and TCR-CMV co-occurrence, with a repertoire-size bias correction applied to the TCR pairs. False discovery rates were estimated in a later analysis by permuting HLA or CMV assignments 20 times. In a later analysis, co-occurring TCRs were grouped using DBSCAN, with TCRdist sequence similarity added in when clustering inside HLA-allele-positive subsets. For co-occurrence clustering, repertoires with fewer than 30,000 or more than 120,000 public chains were excluded, along with roughly 5 repertoires with anomalous nucleotide sharing. The immuneACCESS repertoire file appears here via TCRdb, limited to in-frame rearrangements. These files lack a portion of the clones; in checked studies, under half of the deficit traces to unresolved V genes, and the cause of the others is not known. The V and J calls and clone size come from that table; D and trimming were worked out from the DNA. The sample contains fewer than 180,000 clones, 70% to 80% of them found a single time. The ten largest clonotypes hold roughly 4% of the sample.

This clone was counted between two and nine times. Its antigen target is currently unknown. No quality values exist for individual bases; no much larger clone is one base distant. Including cysteine and phenylalanine, the CDR3 has 18 amino acids. The only DNA kept is the CDR3, 54 bases in frame from the first base. The CDR1 and CDR2 encoded by the germline V gene (reference sequence) are SEHNR and FQNEAQ. For this chain, trimming is 1 base at the V end and 0 bases at the J end, and the number of junction bases without a gene match is 12. The paper as a whole reports these results and caveats: In a later analysis, the rate of TCR association differed among HLA loci, with DRB1 alleles having the most associated TCRs and HLA-C alleles having the fewest. In a later analysis, HLA-associated TCR beta chains showed more clonal expansion and lower generation probabilities than non-associated chains that were equally common. Only TCR beta chains were sequenced in this cohort, and the absence of alpha or paired-chain data limited detectable features. Immune exposure information for the cohort was limited to CMV serostatus. In an earlier analysis of approximately 590 of the donors, most TCR beta V segments were observed in productive rearrangements about 90% or about 30% of the time, broadly matching IMGT annotations. A later analysis reported that several top co-occurrence clusters appeared linked to parvovirus B19, influenza, CMV and Epstein-Barr virus. It was suggested by the authors that the approach could potentially be generalized to other disease states and immunological phenotypes. When HLA alleles, especially DR and DQ, strongly co-occurred, TCR associations were difficult to assign to individual alleles. The study listed 164 TCR beta chains as associated with cytomegalovirus. Three of the identified cytomegalovirus-associated TCR beta chains were confirmed in vitro to be specific for cytomegalovirus antigens. Specific HLA alleles were associated with roughly 16,000 TCR beta sequences at a false discovery rate of 0.05 in a later analysis. The sequencing pipeline was judged likely to have produced a cluster of highly shared sequence variants as a technical artifact. The classifier was reported to diagnose cytomegalovirus status with high specificity and sensitivity in both the original cohort and the validation cohort. The earlier analysis of 587 of the donors excluded 15 to 20 rarely observed V segments, including chromosome 9 orphons, because counts were too low. A further reported finding was that TCR beta sequences accurately predicted the HLA-A and HLA-B alleles for most subjects in the first cohort. Linkage disequilibrium might explain the correlated functional status among segregating V segments, but an unknown experimental factor could not be ruled out. A later analysis found that most CMV-associated TCR beta chains appeared HLA-restricted, with HLA associations seemingly driven largely by CMV exposure. Some IMGT-functional V segments, including TRBV6-2 and TRBV6-3, could not be distinguished by the 87-base-pair reads and were therefore excluded. Presence/absence analyses assumed roughly uniform sequencing depth across donors, an assumption that may not hold. HLA typing was unavailable for some donors at each locus, so association tests used only the typed subset. In a later genetic analysis, a missense DCLRE1C variant was associated with V-gene and J-gene trimming of TCR beta chains, and the association was replicated in an independent cohort. Most TCR sequences were seen in very few donors, while some public TCRs were found in many individuals. Compared with the approximately 720-donor mean, donors in an Asian-associated ancestry cluster had fewer N-insertions in productive TCRs, according to a later genetic analysis.

The cohort comprised fewer than 700 healthy bone marrow donors. At the time of sampling, all cohort members were nominally healthy, though unrecorded immune exposures were likely present. CMV serostatus was positive for roughly 290 and negative for about 50% of the roughly 700 cohort members, and was not recorded for this donor. Every donor gave a peripheral blood sample, and the peripheral blood mononuclear cells from that sample were used for TCR beta sequencing. The Qiagen DNeasy Blood Extraction Kit was used to extract genomic DNA from the blood cell samples. Sequencing was performed on PBMCs. The origin of this receptor is a human donor in good health. The sequence joins TRBV7-9 to TRBJ2-7, with 7 central nucleotides matching TRBD2. The CDR3 is CASSLVPMLAVSSYEQYF. The DNA sequence is TGTGCCAGCAGCTTAGTCCCGATGCTAGCGGTTAGCTCCTACGAGCAGTACTTC.